The rows below give T cell receptor beta chains drawn from one sample of a study of naive and memory T cell subsets. TCRdb itself ran the 5' RACE reads through MiXCR, one entry per CDR3 protein. The repertoire holds more than 60,000 distinct CDR3 sequences, with more than 6.5% as singletons. These TCRs come from a female donor in good health. The CDR3 runs from the conserved cysteine through the conserved F or W. A D gene is named only where the DNA matches it firmly. The listing skips clone size in some rows; elsewhere it reads once, few, many or a size class.

D gene: NA
J gene: TRBJ2-1
clone size: NA
V gene: TRBV19
CDR3 DNA: TGTGCCACCAACGGAGGGACGCTTCAACGGAATGAGCAGTTCTTC
CDR3 protein: CATNGGTLQRNEQFF

D gene: NA
J gene: TRBJ1-6
clone size: many
V gene: TRBV6-5
CDR3 DNA: TGTGCCAGCAGCTTGGACGGTTACTATAATTCACCCCTCCACTTT
CDR3 protein: CASSLDGYYNSPLHF

D gene: NA
J gene: TRBJ1-5
clone size: NA
V gene: TRBV28
CDR3 DNA: TGTGCCAGCAGTCCCCCGGTTTATCAGCCCCAGCATTTT
CDR3 protein: CASSPPVYQPQHF

D gene: TRBD2
J gene: TRBJ2-7
clone size: few
V gene: TRBV7-6
CDR3 DNA: TGTGCCAGCAGCTCCGGGACTAGCGGGTCCCTTCTGGGGGAGCAGTACTTC
CDR3 protein: CASSSGTSGSLLGEQYF

D gene: NA
J gene: TRBJ2-2
clone size: few
V gene: TRBV12-3/TRBV12-4
CDR3 DNA: TGTGCCAGCAGTTTAGTCCGTGAATACACCGGGGAGCTGTTTTTT
CDR3 protein: CASSLVREYTGELFF

D gene: TRBD2
J gene: TRBJ2-5
clone size: many
V gene: TRBV20-1
CDR3 DNA: TGCAGTGCCGGACTAGCGGGGGGATGGGAGACCCAGTACTTC
CDR3 protein: CSAGLAGGWETQYF

D gene: NA
J gene: TRBJ1-4
clone size: few
V gene: TRBV30
CDR3 DNA: TGTGCCTGGAGTGTCTCAGAAACAAAACTGTTTTTT
CDR3 protein: CAWSVSETKLFF

D gene: TRBD2
J gene: TRBJ2-3
clone size: NA
V gene: TRBV9
CDR3 DNA: TGTGCCAGCAGCGTAGTGGGTAGCGGGAGTACAGATACGCAGTATTTT
CDR3 protein: CASSVVGSGSTDTQYF

D gene: NA
J gene: TRBJ2-5
clone size: few
V gene: TRBV20-1
CDR3 DNA: TGCAGTGCTCTACCGGGACTGACTCAAGAGACCCAGTACTTC
CDR3 protein: CSALPGLTQETQYF

D gene: TRBD1
J gene: TRBJ1-5
clone size: many
V gene: TRBV19
CDR3 DNA: TGTGCCAGTAGTAAGTTAGGGACAGGAAGACAGCCCCAGCATTTT
CDR3 protein: CASSKLGTGRQPQHF

D gene: TRBD1
J gene: TRBJ2-3
clone size: many
V gene: TRBV20-1
CDR3 DNA: TGCAGTGCTTTGGGACAGGGGGCTGTATATACGCAGTATTTT
CDR3 protein: CSALGQGAVYTQYF

D gene: TRBD1
J gene: TRBJ1-5
clone size: many
V gene: TRBV19
CDR3 DNA: TGTGCCAGTGAGGACAGGGCGGGCCAGCCCCAGCATTTT
CDR3 protein: CASEDRAGQPQHF

D gene: TRBD1
J gene: TRBJ1-3
clone size: NA
V gene: TRBV20-1
CDR3 DNA: TGCAGTGCTAGAGTTATCGACAGGGCTAGCTCTGGAAACACCATATATTTT
CDR3 protein: CSARVIDRASSGNTIYF

D gene: NA
J gene: TRBJ2-1
clone size: NA
V gene: TRBV28
CDR3 DNA: TGTGCCAGCAGGACCGGTGGGGGGAATGAGCAGTTCTTC
CDR3 protein: CASRTGGGNEQFF

D gene: TRBD1
J gene: TRBJ2-1
clone size: few
V gene: TRBV28
CDR3 DNA: TGTGCCAGCGGGCAGGGGGACGCTAGGGATGAGCAGTTCTTC
CDR3 protein: CASGQGDARDEQFF

D gene: TRBD2
J gene: TRBJ2-2
clone size: few
V gene: TRBV6-5
CDR3 DNA: TGTGCCAGCAGCTCCGGGACTACCAACACCGGGGAGCTGTTTTTT
CDR3 protein: CASSSGTTNTGELFF

D gene: NA
J gene: TRBJ2-5
clone size: few
V gene: TRBV5-1
CDR3 DNA: TGCGCCAGCAGTACGGGACAAAAGCAAGAGACCCAGTACTTC
CDR3 protein: CASSTGQKQETQYF

D gene: TRBD2
J gene: TRBJ2-1
clone size: few
V gene: TRBV7-2
CDR3 DNA: TGTGCCAGCAGCTTAGAGGGGGTTAGCGGGAGACACTACAATGAGCAGTTCTTC
CDR3 protein: CASSLEGVSGRHYNEQFF

D gene: NA
J gene: TRBJ2-7
clone size: NA
V gene: TRBV20-1
CDR3 DNA: TGCAGTGCTAGACTCGCCCGACAGGCTCCCTACGAGCAGTACTTC
CDR3 protein: CSARLARQAPYEQYF